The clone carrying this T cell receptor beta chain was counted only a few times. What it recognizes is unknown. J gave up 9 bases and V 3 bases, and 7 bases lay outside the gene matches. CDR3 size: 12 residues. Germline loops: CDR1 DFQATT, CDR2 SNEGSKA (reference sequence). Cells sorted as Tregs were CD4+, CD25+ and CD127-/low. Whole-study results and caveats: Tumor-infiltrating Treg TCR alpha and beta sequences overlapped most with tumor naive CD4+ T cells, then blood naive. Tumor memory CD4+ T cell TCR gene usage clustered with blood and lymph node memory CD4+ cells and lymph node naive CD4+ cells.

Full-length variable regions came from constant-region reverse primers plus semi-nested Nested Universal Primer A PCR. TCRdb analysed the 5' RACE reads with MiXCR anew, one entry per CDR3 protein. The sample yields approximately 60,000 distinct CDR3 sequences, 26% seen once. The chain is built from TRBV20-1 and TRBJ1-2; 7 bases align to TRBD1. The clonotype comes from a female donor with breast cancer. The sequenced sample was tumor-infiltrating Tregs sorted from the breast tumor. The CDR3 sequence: CSAREGARSYTF. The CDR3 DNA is TGCAGTGCTAGGGAGGGGGCTCGAAGCTACACCTTC.